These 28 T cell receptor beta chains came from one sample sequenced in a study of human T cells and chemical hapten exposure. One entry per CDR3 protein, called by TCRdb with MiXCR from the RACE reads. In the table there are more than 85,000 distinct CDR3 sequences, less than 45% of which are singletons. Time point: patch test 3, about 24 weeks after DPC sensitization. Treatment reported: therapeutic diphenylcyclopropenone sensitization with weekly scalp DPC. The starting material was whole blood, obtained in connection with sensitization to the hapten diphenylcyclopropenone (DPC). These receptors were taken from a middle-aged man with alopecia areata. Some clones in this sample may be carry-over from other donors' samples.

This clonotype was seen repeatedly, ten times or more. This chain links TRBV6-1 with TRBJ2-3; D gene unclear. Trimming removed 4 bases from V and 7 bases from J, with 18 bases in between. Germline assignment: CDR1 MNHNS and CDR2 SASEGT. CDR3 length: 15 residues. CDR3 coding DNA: TGTGCCAGCAGTGCGGACCGACGGTGGGCCAATACGCAGTATTTT. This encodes CASSADRRWANTQYF.

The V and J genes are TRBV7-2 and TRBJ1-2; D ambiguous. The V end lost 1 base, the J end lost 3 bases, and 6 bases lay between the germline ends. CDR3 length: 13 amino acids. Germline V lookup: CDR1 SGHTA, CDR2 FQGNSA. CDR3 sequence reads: CASSLDSYYGYTF. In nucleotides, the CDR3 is TGTGCCAGCAGCTTAGACTCTTACTATGGCTACACCTTC.

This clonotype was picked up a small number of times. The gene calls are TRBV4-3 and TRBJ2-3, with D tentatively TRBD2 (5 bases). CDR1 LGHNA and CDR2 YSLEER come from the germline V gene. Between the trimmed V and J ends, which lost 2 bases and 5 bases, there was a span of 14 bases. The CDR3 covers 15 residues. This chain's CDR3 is CASSQRAETGDTQYF. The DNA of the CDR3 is TGCGCCAGCAGCCAAAGAGCGGAAACGGGAGATACGCAGTATTTT.

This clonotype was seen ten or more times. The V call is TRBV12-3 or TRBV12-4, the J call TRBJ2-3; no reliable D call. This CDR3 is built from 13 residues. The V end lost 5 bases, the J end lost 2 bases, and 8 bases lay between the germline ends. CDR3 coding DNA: TGTGCCAGCAGTCCCATAAACACAGATACGCAGTATTTT. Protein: CASSPINTDTQYF.

The CDR3 DNA follows: TGTGCCAGCGTGGATATGCGACACACTGAAGCTTTCTTT. Translating it yields CASVDMRHTEAFF. V usage is TRBV2 and J usage is TRBJ1-1; D remains unclear. From germline, CDR1 is SNHLY and CDR2 FYNNEI. The CDR3 is 13 amino acids. V lost 8 bases, J lost 3 bases, and 13 bases lay in between.

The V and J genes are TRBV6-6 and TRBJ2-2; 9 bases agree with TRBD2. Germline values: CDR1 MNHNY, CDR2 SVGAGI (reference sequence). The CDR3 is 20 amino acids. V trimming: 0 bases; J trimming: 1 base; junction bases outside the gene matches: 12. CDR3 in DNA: TGTGCCAGCAGTTACTCGGTGCGTCAGCGGGAGGCTAAGAACACCGGGGAGCTGTTTTTT. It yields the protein CASSYSVRQREAKNTGELFF.

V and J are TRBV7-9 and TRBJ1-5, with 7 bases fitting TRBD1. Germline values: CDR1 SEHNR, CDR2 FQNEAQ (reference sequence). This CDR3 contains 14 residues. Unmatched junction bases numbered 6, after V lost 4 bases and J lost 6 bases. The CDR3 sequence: CASSSGEGAQPQHF. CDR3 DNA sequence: TGTGCCAGCAGCTCAGGAGAGGGGGCTCAGCCCCAGCATTTT.

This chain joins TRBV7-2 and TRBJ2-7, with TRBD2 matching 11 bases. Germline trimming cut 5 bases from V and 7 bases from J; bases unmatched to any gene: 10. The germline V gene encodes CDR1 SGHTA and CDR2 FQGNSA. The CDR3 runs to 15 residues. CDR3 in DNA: TGTGCCAGCAGCCTGCGACTAGCGGGATCTGGGGAGCAGTACTTC. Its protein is CASSLRLAGSGEQYF.

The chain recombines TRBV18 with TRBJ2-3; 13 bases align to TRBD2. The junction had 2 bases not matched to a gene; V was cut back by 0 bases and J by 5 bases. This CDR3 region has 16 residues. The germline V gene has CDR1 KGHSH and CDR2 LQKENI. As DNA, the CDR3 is TGTGCCAGCTCACCACCGGGACTAGCGGGACGAGATACGCAGTATTTT. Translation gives CASSPPGLAGRDTQYF.

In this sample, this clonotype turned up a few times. The CDR3 reads CSVTGLSDYGYTF. The CDR3 DNA reads TGCAGTGTGACAGGGTTATCGGACTATGGCTACACCTTC. The chain recombines TRBV29-1 with TRBJ1-2, with 7 bases that match TRBD1. There are 13 residues in the CDR3. The germline CDR1 and CDR2 sequences are SQVTM and ANQGSEA.

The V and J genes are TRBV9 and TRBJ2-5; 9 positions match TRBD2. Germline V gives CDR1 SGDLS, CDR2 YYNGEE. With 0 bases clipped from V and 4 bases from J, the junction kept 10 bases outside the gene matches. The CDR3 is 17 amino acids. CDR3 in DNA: TGTGCCAGCAGCGTAGGACCTAGCGGGGCCTTAGGAGAGACCCAGTACTTC. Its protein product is CASSVGPSGALGETQYF.

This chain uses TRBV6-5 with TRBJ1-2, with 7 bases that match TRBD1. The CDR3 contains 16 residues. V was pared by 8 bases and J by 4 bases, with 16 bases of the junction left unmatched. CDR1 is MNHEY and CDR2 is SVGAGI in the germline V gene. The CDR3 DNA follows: TGTGCCAGCGTTCGGGAGCAGACAGGGCCGTCCTATGGCTACACCTTC. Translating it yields CASVREQTGPSYGYTF.

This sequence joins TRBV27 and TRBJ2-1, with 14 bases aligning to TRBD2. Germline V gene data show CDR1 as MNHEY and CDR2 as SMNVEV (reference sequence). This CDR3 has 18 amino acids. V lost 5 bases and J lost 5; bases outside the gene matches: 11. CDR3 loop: CASSKGTSGRRIHNEQFF. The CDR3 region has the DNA TGTGCCAGCAGTAAAGGGACTAGCGGGAGACGGATCCACAATGAGCAGTTCTTC.

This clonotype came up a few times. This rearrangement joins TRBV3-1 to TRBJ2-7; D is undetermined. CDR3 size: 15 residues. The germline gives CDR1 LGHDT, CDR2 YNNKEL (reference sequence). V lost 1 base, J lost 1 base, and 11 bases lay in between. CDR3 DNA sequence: TGTGCCAGCAGCCAAGTACTCAACAGTTCCTACGAGCAGTACGTC. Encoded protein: CASSQVLNSSYEQYV.

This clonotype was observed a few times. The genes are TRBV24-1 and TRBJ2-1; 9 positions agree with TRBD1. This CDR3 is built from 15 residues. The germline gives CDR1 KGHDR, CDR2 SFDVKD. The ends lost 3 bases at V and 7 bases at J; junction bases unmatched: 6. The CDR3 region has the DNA TGTGCCACCAGTGATCAACAGGGGGCTGGGAATGAGCAGTTCTTC. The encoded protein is CATSDQQGAGNEQFF.

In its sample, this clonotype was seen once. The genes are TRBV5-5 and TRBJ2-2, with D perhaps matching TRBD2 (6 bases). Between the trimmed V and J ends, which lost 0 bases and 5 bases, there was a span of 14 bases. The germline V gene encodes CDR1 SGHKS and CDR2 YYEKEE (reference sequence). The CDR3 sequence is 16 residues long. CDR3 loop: CASSLGRGIRTGELFF. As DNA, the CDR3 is TGTGCCAGCAGCTTGGGGAGGGGAATCAGGACCGGGGAGCTGTTTTTT.

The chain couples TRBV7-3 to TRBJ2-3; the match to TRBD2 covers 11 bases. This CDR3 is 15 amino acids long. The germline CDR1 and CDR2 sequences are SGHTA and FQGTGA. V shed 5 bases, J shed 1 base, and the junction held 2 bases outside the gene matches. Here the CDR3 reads CASSTGLAGTDTQYF. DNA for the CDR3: TGTGCCAGCAGCACGGGACTAGCGGGCACAGATACGCAGTATTTT.

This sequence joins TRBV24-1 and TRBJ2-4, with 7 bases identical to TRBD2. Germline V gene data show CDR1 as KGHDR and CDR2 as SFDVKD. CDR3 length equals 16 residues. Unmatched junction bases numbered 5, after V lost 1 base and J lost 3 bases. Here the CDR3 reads CATSDFGGGGKNIQYF. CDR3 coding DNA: TGTGCCACCAGTGATTTTGGCGGGGGTGGCAAAAACATTCAGTACTTC.

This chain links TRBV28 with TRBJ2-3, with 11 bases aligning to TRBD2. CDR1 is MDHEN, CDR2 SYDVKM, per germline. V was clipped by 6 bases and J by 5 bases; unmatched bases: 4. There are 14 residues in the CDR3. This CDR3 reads CASRLAGVQDTQYF. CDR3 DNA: TGTGCCAGCAGACTAGCGGGGGTTCAAGATACGCAGTATTTT.

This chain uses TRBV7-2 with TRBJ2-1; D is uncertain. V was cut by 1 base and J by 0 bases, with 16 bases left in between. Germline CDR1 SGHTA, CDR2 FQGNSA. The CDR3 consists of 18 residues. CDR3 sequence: CASSLDLTPLSSYNEQFF. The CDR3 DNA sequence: TGTGCCAGCAGCTTAGACCTGACTCCATTGAGCTCCTACAATGAGCAGTTCTTC.

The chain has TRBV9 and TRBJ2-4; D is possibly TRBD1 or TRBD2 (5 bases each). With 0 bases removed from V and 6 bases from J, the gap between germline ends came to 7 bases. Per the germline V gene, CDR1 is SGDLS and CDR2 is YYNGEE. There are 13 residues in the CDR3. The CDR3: CASSVGGSNIQYF. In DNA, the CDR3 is TGTGCCAGCAGCGTAGGGGGGTCAAACATTCAGTACTTC.

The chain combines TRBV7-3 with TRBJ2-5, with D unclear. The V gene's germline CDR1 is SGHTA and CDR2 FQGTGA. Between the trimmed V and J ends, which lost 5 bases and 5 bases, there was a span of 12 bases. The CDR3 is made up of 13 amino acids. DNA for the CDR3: TGTGCCAGCAGCCCCGGGCCCCGCGAGACCCAGTACTTC. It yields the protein CASSPGPRETQYF. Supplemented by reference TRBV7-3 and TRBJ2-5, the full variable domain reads GAGVSQTPSNKVTEKGKYVELRCDPISGHTALYWYRQSLGQGPEFLIYFQGTGAADDSGLPNDRFFAVRPEGSVSTLKIQRTERGDSAVYLCASSPGPRETQYFGPGTRLLVL.

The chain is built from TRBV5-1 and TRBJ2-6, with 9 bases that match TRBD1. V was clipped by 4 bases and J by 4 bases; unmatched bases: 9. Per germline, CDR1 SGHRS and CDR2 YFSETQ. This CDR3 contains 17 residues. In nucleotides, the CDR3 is TGCGCCAGCAGCCCCGGACAGGGGCGATGGGGGGCCAACGTCCTGACTTTC. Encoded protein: CASSPGQGRWGANVLTF.

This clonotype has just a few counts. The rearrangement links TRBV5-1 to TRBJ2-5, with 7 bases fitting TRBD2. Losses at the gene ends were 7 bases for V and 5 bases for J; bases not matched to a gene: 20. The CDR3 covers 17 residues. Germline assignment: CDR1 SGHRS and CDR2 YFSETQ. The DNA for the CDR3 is TGCGCCAGCGGCCCAAGTGAGGCTAGCGGCAAGCAGGAGACCCAGTACTTC. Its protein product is CASGPSEASGKQETQYF.

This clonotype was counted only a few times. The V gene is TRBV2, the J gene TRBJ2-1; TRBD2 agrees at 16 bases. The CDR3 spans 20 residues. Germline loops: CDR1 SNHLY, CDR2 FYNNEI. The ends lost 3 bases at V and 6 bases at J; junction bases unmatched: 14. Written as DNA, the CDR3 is TGTGCCAGCAGTGATCCTGGGACTAGCGGGAGGGCCTGGGTGAGCAATGAGCAGTTCTTC. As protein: CASSDPGTSGRAWVSNEQFF.

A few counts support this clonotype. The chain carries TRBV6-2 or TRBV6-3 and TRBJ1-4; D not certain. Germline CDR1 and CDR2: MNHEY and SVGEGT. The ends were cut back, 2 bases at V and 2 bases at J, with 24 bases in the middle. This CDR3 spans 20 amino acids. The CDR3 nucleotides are TGTGCCAGCAGTTACCCTCTTCGAGACGAGAGTAACCCGACTAATGAAAAACTGTTTTTT. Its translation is CASSYPLRDESNPTNEKLFF.

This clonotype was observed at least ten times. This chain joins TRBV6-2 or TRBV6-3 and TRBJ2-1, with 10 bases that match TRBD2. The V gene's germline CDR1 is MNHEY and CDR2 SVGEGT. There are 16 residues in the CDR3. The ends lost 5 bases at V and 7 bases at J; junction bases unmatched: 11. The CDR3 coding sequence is TGTGCCAGCAGTAGCGCTCTAGCGGGAGCAGGGAATGAGCAGTTCTTC. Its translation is CASSSALAGAGNEQFF.

This CDR3 is CASREYGTASDTQYF. In nucleotides, the CDR3 is TGTGCCAGCAGAGAATACGGGACAGCCTCGGATACGCAGTATTTT. J is TRBJ2-3 and V is TRBV12-3 or TRBV12-4; 7 bases line up with TRBD1. The V gene end was trimmed by 6 bases and the J gene end by 6 bases; junction bases not matched to a gene: 12. CDR3 length: 15 amino acids.